Detailed here is one T cell receptor beta chain. This entry belongs to a study of cytomegalovirus exposure and HLA in healthy donors. Germline-derived CDR1 and CDR2 are SGDLS and YYNGEE. CDR3 length: 14 residues. V was shortened by 0 bases and J by 0 bases, with 7 bases between the two germline ends. PCR amplification relied on 60 Vbeta primers (plus 13 Jbeta primers). Libraries were prepared by immunoSEQ multiplex PCR; TCRdb keeps only in-frame clonotypes and omits some of them. The sample consists of 190,000 or so clones, under 85% of them appearing once. Input material: PBMCs. This receptor was identified in a man aged 50 to 59 in good health and CMV-seronegative. This rearrangement joins TRBV9 to TRBJ2-7; D uncertain. The CDR3 DNA is TGTGCCAGCAGCGTAGGGCCCGACTCCTACGAGCAGTACTTC. Translating it yields CASSVGPDSYEQYF.